These 10 T cell receptor beta chains came from one sample sequenced in a study of CD8 T cells in ankylosing spondylitis. Via MiXCR, TCRdb re-called the 5' RACE reads, giving one row per CDR3 protein. The top ten clones hold about 6.8% of a sample with 200,000 to 300,000 distinct CDR3 sequences, over 8.5% of them seen once. Sequencing used blood, either unsorted or a sorted T cell fraction (not recorded which). The receptors here all came from a male donor with ankylosing spondylitis or in good health (not recorded which).

This clonotype was recorded at least ten times. In nucleotides, the CDR3 is TGTGCCAGCAGCTTAGCCCTAGCGGATCACAATGAGCAGTTCTTC. It is translated as CASSLALADHNEQFF. V usage is TRBV11-2 and J usage is TRBJ2-1; TRBD2 matches 7 bases. CDR1 and CDR2 (germline): SGHAT, FQNNGV. The CDR3 consists of 15 residues. V lost 1 base and J lost 5; bases outside the gene matches: 5.

This clonotype has only a few counts. The rearrangement joins TRBV4-3 to TRBJ1-1, with D uncertain. The CDR3 runs 16 residues. V dropped 0 bases and J dropped 0 bases, with 11 bases sitting between them. CDR1 LGHNA and CDR2 YSLEER come from the germline V gene. The CDR3 sequence: CASSQDRVSMNTEAFF. The CDR3 DNA is TGCGCCAGCAGCCAAGATCGCGTTTCCATGAACACTGAAGCTTTCTTT.

Details on this clonotype: A read error may explain this, as a much larger clone is one base away. This chain uses TRBV9 with TRBJ2-3; 7 nucleotides agree with TRBD1. This CDR3 region has 16 residues. Germline CDR1 SGDLS, CDR2 YYNGEE. The CDR3 sequence is CASNVGDRVMGDTQYF. The CDR3 DNA is TGTGCCAGCAACGTAGGCGACAGGGTGATGGGAGATACGCAGTATTTT.

This clonotype was detected many times. CDR3: CASSSPGQALRRETQYF. CDR3 nucleotides: TGTGCCAGCAGTTCGCCGGGACAGGCATTAAGACGAGAGACCCAGTACTTC. The genes are TRBV6-5 and TRBJ2-5; 8 bases align to TRBD1. The V and J ends lost 4 bases and 4 bases, in that order; junction bases with no gene match: 14. Per germline, CDR1 MNHEY and CDR2 SVGAGI. The CDR3 spans 17 residues.

This clonotype was seen many times. This sequence joins TRBV12-3 or TRBV12-4 and TRBJ1-5; possibly TRBD1 for D (6 bases). V lost 5 bases, J lost 2 bases, and 13 bases lay in between. The CDR3 totals 15 residues. CDR3 sequence reads: CASSPGNRGNQPQHF. The CDR3 DNA is TGTGCCAGCAGTCCGGGGAACAGGGGCAATCAGCCCCAGCATTTT.

This clonotype was picked up many times. This chain links TRBV4-3 with TRBJ1-3; TRBD1 matches at 7 bases. This CDR3 has 20 residues. The V and J ends lost 2 bases and 0 bases, in that order; junction bases with no gene match: 16. Germline values: CDR1 LGHNA, CDR2 YSLEER. CDR3 sequence: CASSQWPGTEVGASGNTIYF. The CDR3 region has the DNA TGCGCCAGCAGCCAATGGCCCGGGACAGAGGTCGGGGCCTCTGGAAACACCATATATTTT.

This clonotype was picked up many times. J is TRBJ1-2 and V is TRBV6-2 or TRBV6-3, with D possibly TRBD1 on 5 matching bases. V lost 7 bases, J lost 1 base, and 13 bases lay in between. The germline gives CDR1 MNHEY, CDR2 SVGEGT. The CDR3 sequence is 14 residues long. CDR3 sequence (DNA): TGTGCCAGCACCCCGGGAAGGGGTAACTATGGCTACACCTTC. This gives the protein CASTPGRGNYGYTF.

This clonotype has at least ten counts. Sequence at one end of the junction differs from germline and may be a read error. CDR3 DNA sequence: TGTGCCAGTAGTTTGACAGGGTCCTACGAGCAGTACTTC. It codes for CASSLTGSYEQYF. V gene TRBV5-1 combines with J gene TRBJ2-7, with 7 bases matching TRBD1. CDR1 SGHRS and CDR2 YFSETQ come from the germline V gene. This CDR3 contains 13 residues.

This clonotype was detected only a few times. The chain uses TRBV10-3 and TRBJ2-7; D is uncertain. This CDR3 is 11 amino acids long. V was clipped by 3 bases and J by 3 bases, with 3 bases between them. Looked up from germline, CDR1 is ENHRY and CDR2 is SYGVKD. CDR3 in amino acids: CAISDDYEQYF. In DNA, the CDR3 is TGTGCCATCAGTGATGACTACGAGCAGTACTTC.

Ten or more counts support this clonotype. The chain recombines TRBV5-1 with TRBJ2-7; no definite D call. V lost 0 bases, J lost 3 bases, and 4 bases lay in between. CDR3 length equals 12 residues. Germline CDR1 is SGHRS and CDR2 is YFSETQ. Here the CDR3 DNA reads TGCGCCAGCAGCTTGGATTACTACGAGCAGTACTTC. Encoded protein: CASSLDYYEQYF.